The present T cell receptor (beta chain) was sequenced within a study of vaccination effects on CD4 cells after COVID-19. Study-wide findings and caveats: Marked clonal contraction was seen late after vaccination (in both infection- and vaccine-induced clones).

Using viral peptide pools, the ViraFEST assay grew out antigen-specific CD4+ T cells prior to sequencing. Culture lasted 10 days before CD4+ T cell isolation. Nucleocapsid antibody tests were negative, and the vaccine recipients had no prior SARS-CoV-2 infection. Two million PBMC per well received approximately 10 IU/ml IL-2 and approximately 9.2 ug/ml peptides in culture. The CDR3 consists of 15 residues. V lost 6 bases, J lost 9 bases, and 11 bases stayed unmatched. Germline lookup yields CDR1 MDHEN and CDR2 SYDVKM. Assay used: immunoSEQ multiplex PCR; TCRdb lists only in-frame clones, some missing. The table includes more than 30,000 clones, about 70% detected once. As concerns this clone: The antigen remains undetermined.

This chain uses TRBV28 with TRBJ1-6, with 7 bases aligning to TRBD1. The receptor's source is a human donor who received a COVID-19 vaccine. The source was CD4+ T cells from PBMCs cultured with HCoV-OC43 spike peptides, collected before COVID-19 vaccination. As to subset: HCoV-OC43 spike overlapping peptide pool stimulation. The DNA of the CDR3 is TGTGCCAGCAGCCCTCCGACAGGGTCGCGTTCACCCCTCCACTTT. Translating gives CASSPPTGSRSPLHF.